What follows describes a single TCR beta chain. Its target is unknown. This specimen comes from a study of T cells in Graves' hyperthyroidism and ophthalmopathy. The CDR3 is 15 amino acids. Trimming took 8 bases from V and 2 from J, leaving 18 bases between them. In germline, CDR1 is SGHVS, CDR2 FQNEAQ. What was amplified from RNA transcripts were TCR beta CDR3 regions. Researchers ran a first-round RT-PCR on the TCR CDR3 using the HTBI primer set. TCRdb reprocessed the multiplex PCR reads via MiXCR and lists one record per CDR3 protein. Of around 36,000 distinct CDR3 sequences listed, 52% were seen once; the top ten hold roughly a sixth. The study's findings and limits: Model-based prediction identified ophthalmopathy a median roughly six months prior to its onset. Blood samples included most of the expanded thyroid clonotypes exceeding 0.001. A model built on 13 V-J features separated ophthalmopathy from stable hyperthyroidism.

J is TRBJ2-5 and V is TRBV7-8; possible D gene TRBD1, 5 bases. The TCR was taken from a man between 35 and 55 years old with Graves' ophthalmopathy. Sequencing was performed on blood. The CDR3 here is CASGSLAGKQETQYF. DNA for the CDR3: TGTGCCAGCGGATCTCTGGCAGGGAAACAAGAGACCCAGTACTTC.